This T cell receptor (beta chain) derives from a study of blood T cell repertoires in COVID-19. Across the study: Donors in the United States, Italy and Spain gave samples during acute or convalescent COVID-19. PBMCs, B-cell-depleted T cells, or T cells provided the cDNA or gDNA that made up the material.

In the study's own analysis: Reference gene primer amplification in the assay estimated nucleated cell counts. TCRdb's copy holds only in-frame clones and misses some; the assay was immunoSEQ multiplex PCR. The V and J calls and clone size are taken from that table; D and trimming were inferred from the DNA. Here the sample spans approximately 50,000 clones, around four fifths being singletons. V gave up 6 bases and J gave up 7 bases, with 12 bases separating them. Germline values: CDR1 MDHEN, CDR2 SYDVKM. The length of the CDR3 is 13 residues. The TCR originated in a man between 65 and 79 years old with active COVID-19. The specimen was peripheral blood. The gene calls are TRBV28 and TRBJ2-2, with no clear D. DNA for the CDR3: TGTGCCAGCAGCCGACCAGGCGACGGGGAGCTGTTTTTT. Translation gives CASSRPGDGELFF.